The clone carrying this TCR beta chain has just one count. The antigen remains undetermined. Different DNA sequences within this sample yield the same CDR3. Trimming shortened V by 1 base and J by 0 bases, and 6 bases separated the two germline ends. The V gene's germline CDR1 is SGHVS and CDR2 FQNEAQ. The CDR3 has 15 residues. Profiling relied on immunoSEQ multiplex PCR, and the TCRdb table lists in-frame clones only, not all of them. The table records more than 2,000,000 clones, roughly 93% of them present only once. Study donors comprised healthy, HIV-negative adults devoid of recent acute infection or vaccination. The data were obtained in a study of shared clonotypes between healthy human individuals. Study background: For every donor, three CD4 naive, three CD4 memory, two CD8 naive and one CD8 memory plates were used.

Whole-study results and caveats: Compared with memory subsets, naive subsets generally had larger estimated richness.

Material for sequencing was naive CD4+ T cells from PBMCs. As to subset: CD45RA+ positively selected. The chain has TRBV7-8 and TRBJ2-2; D ambiguous. This TCR was recovered from a man between 18 and 35 years old in good health. Some clones in this sample may be carry-over from other donors' samples. The CDR3 is CASSLGRTNTGELFF. The CDR3 nucleotides are TGTGCCAGCAGCTTAGGACGTACGAACACCGGGGAGCTGTTTTTT. The full variable domain, completed using reference TRBV7-8 and TRBJ2-2, is GAGVSQSPRYKVAKRGQDVALRCDPISGHVSLFWYQQALGQGPEFLTYFQNEAQLDKSGLPSDRFFAERPEGSVSTLKIQRTQQEDSAVYLCASSLGRTNTGELFFGEGSRLTVL.